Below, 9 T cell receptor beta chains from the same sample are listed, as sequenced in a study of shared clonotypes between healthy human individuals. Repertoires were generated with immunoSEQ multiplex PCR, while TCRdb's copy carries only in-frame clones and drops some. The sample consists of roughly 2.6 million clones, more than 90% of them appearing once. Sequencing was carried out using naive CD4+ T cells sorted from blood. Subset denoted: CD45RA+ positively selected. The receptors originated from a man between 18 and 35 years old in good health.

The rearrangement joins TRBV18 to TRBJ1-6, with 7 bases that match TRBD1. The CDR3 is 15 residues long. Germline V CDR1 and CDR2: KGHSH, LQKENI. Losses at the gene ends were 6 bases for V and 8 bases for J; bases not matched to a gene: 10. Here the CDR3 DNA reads TGTGCCAGCTCCCGTAGGACAGGTTTGGATTCACCCCTCCACTTT. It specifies CASSRRTGLDSPLHF. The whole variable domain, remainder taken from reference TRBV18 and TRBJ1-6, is NAGVMQNPRHLVRRRGQEARLRCSPMKGHSHVYWYRQLPEEGLKFMVYLQKENIIDESGMPKERFSAEFPKEGPSILRIQQVVRGDSAAYFCASSRRTGLDSPLHFGNGTRLTVT.

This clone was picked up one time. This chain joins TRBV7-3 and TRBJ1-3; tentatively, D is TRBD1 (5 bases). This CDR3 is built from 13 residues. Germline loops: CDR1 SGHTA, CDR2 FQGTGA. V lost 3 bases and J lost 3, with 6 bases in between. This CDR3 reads CASSLGVGNTIYF. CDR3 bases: TGTGCCAGCAGCTTGGGGGTTGGAAACACCATATATTTT.

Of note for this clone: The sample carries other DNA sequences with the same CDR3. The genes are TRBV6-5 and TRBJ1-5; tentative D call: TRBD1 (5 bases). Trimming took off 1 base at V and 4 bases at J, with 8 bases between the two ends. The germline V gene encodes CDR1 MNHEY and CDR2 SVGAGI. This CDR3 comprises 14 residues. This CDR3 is CASSYLGGNQPQHF. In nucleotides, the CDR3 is TGTGCCAGCAGTTACTTGGGGGGGAATCAGCCCCAGCATTTT.

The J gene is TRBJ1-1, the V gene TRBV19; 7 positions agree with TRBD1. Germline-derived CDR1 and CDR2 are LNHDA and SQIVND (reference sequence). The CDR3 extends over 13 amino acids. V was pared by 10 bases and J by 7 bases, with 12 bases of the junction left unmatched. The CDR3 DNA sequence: TGTGCCACCCTGACAGGGAATAGAGTTGAAGCTTTCTTT. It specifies CATLTGNRVEAFF.

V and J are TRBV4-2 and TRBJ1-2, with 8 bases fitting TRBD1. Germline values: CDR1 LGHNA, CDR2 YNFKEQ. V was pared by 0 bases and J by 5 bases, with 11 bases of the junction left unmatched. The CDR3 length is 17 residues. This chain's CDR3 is CASSQEPPGGVGYGYTF. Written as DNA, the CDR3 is TGTGCCAGCAGCCAAGAACCCCCAGGGGGCGTCGGGTATGGCTACACCTTC.

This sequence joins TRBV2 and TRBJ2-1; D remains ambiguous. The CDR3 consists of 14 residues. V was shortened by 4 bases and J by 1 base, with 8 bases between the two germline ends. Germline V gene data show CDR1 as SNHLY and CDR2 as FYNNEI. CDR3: CASSGAASYNEQFF. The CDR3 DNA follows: TGTGCCAGCAGTGGGGCAGCTTCCTACAATGAGCAGTTCTTC.

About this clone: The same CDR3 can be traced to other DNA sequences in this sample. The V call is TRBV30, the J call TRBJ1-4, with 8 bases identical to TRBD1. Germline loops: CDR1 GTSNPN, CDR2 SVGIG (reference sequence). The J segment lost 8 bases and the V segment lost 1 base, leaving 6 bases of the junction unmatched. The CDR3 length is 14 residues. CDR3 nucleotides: TGTGCCTGGAGTGGCGGACAGGGAGGCGAAAAACTGTTTTTT. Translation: CAWSGGQGGEKLFF.

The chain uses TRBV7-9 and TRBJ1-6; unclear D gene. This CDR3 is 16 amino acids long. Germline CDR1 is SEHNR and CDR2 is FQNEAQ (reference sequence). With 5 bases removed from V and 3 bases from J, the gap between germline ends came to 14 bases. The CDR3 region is CASSLDRVDYNSPLHF. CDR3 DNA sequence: TGTGCCAGCAGCCTGGACCGGGTCGACTATAATTCACCCCTCCACTTT.

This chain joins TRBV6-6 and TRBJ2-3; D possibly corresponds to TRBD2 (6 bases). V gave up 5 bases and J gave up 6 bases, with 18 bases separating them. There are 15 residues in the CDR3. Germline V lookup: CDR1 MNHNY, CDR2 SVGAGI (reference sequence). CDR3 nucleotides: TGTGCCAGCAGTGGGGGACTCCTAGAGTCGGATACGCAGTATTTT. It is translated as CASSGGLLESDTQYF.